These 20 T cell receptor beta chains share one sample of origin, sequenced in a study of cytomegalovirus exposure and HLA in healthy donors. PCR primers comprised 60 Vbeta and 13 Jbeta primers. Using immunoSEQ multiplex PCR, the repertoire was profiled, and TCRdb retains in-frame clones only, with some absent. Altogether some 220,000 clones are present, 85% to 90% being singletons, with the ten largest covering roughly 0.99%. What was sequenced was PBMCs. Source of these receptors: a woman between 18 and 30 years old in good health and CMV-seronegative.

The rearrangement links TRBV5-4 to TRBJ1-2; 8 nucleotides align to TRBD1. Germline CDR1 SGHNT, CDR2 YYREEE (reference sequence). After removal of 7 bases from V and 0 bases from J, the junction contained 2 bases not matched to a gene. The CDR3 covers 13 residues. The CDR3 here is CASQGAPNYGYTF. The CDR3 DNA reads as TGTGCCAGCCAGGGGGCCCCTAACTATGGCTACACCTTC.

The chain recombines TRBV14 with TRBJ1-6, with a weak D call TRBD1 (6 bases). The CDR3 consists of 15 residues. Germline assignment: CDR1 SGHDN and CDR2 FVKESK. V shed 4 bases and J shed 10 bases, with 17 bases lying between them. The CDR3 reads CASSPKGGARSPLHF. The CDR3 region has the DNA TGTGCCAGCAGCCCGAAGGGGGGGGCACGATCACCCCTCCACTTT.

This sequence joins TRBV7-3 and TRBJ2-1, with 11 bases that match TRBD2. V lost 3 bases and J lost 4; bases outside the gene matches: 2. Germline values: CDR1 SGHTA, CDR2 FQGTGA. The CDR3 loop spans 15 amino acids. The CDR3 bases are TGTGCCAGCAGCTTTAGCGGGAGGGAATACAATGAGCAGTTCTTC. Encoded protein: CASSFSGREYNEQFF.

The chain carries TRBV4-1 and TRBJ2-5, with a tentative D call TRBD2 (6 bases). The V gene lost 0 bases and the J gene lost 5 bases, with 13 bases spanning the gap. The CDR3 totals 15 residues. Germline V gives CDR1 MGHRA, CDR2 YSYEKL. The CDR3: CASSQDPGARETQYF. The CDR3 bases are TGCGCCAGCAGCCAAGACCCGGGAGCAAGGGAGACCCAGTACTTC.

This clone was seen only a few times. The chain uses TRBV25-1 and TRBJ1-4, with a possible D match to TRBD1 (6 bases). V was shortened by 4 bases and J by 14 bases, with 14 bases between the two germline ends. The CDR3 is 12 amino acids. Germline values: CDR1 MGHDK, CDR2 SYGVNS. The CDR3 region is CASSGSGGMLFF. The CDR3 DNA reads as TGTGCCAGCAGTGGGTCGGGGGGCATGCTGTTTTTT.

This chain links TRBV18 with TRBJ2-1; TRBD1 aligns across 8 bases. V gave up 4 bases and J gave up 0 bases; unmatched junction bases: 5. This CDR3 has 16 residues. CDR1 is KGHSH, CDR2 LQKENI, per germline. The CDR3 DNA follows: TGTGCCAGCTCACAGAGGACAGGGAGCTCCTACAATGAGCAGTTCTTC. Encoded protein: CASSQRTGSSYNEQFF.

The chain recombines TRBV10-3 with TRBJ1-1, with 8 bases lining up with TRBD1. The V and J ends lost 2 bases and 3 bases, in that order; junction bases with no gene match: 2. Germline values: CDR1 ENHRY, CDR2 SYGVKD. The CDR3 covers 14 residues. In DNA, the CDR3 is TGTGCCATCAGTGAGGGACAGGGATACACTGAAGCTTTCTTT. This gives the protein CAISEGQGYTEAFF.

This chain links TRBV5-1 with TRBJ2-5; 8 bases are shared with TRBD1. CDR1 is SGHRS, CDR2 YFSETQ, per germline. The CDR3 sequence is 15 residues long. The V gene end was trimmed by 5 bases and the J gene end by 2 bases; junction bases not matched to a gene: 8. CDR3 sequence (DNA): TGCGCCAGCAGGGAGGGCTACAGGGGGCAAGAGACCCAGTACTTC. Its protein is CASREGYRGQETQYF. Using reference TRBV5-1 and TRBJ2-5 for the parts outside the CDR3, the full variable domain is KAGVTQTPRYLIKTRGQQVTLSCSPISGHRSVSWYQQTPGQGLQFLFEYFSETQRNKGNFPGRFSGRQFSNSRSEMNVSTLELGDSALYLCASREGYRGQETQYFGPGTRLLVL.

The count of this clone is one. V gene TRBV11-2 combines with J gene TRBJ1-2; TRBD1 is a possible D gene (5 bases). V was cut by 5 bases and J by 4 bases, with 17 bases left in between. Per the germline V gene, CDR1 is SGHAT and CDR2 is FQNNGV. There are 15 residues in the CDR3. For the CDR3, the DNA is TGTGCCAGCAGCCCATTGTCAGGGAACGGCTATGGCTACACCTTC. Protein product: CASSPLSGNGYGYTF.

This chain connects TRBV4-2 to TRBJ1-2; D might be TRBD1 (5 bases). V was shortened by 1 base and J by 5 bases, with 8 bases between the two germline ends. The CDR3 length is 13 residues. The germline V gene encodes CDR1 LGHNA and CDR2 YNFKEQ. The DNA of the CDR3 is TGTGCCAGCAGCCAAGGACAGCAGTATGGCTACACCTTC. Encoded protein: CASSQGQQYGYTF.

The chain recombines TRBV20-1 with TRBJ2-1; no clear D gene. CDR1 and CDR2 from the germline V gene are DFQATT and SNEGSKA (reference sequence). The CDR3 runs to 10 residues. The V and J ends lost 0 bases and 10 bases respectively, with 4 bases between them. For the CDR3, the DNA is TGCAGTGCTAGAGAGGAGGAGCAGTTCTTC. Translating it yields CSAREEEQFF.

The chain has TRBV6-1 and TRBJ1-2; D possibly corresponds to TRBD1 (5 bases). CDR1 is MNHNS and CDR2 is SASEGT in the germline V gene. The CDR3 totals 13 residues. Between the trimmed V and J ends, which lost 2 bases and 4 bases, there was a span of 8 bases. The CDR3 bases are TGTGCCAGCAGTGAATCACAGGCCTATGGCTACACCTTC. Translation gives CASSESQAYGYTF.

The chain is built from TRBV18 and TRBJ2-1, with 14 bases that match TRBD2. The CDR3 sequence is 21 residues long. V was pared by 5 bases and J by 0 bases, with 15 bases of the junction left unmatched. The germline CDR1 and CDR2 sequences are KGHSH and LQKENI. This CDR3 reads CASSTTRGLAGGPSSYNEQFF. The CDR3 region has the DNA TGTGCCAGCTCAACTACCAGAGGACTAGCGGGGGGCCCGAGCTCCTACAATGAGCAGTTCTTC.

CDR3 bases: TGTGCCAGCAGTCCGGTGAGGGGGACAGGGGTCTACAATGAGCAGTTCTTC. Protein product: CASSPVRGTGVYNEQFF. The chain has TRBV11-2 and TRBJ2-1; 10 bases line up with TRBD1. Germline values: CDR1 SGHAT, CDR2 FQNNGV. This CDR3 has 17 residues. V was clipped by 6 bases and J by 3 bases; unmatched bases: 11.

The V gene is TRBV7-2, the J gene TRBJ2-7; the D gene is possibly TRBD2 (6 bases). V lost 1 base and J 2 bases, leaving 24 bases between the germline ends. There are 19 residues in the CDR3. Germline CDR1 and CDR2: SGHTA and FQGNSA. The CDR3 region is CASSLGARTNPTPTYEQYF. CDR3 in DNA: TGTGCCAGCAGCTTAGGGGCACGGACTAACCCGACCCCAACCTACGAGCAGTACTTC. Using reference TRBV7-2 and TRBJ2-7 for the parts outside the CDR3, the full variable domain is GAGVSQSPSNKVTEKGKDVELRCDPISGHTALYWYRQSLGQGLEFLIYFQGNSAPDKSGLPSDRFSAERTGGSVSTLTIQRTQQEDSAVYLCASSLGARTNPTPTYEQYFGPGTRLTVT.

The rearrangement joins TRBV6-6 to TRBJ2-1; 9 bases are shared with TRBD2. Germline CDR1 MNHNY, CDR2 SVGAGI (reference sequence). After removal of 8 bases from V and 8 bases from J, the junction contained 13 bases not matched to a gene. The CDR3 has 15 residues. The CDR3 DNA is TGTGCCAGCGGAAATATAGCGGGAGTCAACGATGAGCAGTTCTTC. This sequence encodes CASGNIAGVNDEQFF.

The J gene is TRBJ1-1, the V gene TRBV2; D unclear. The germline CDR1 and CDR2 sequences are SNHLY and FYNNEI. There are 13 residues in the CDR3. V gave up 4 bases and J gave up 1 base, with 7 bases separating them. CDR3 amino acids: CASSAGGNTEAFF. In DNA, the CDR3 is TGTGCCAGCAGTGCTGGAGGGAACACTGAAGCTTTCTTT.

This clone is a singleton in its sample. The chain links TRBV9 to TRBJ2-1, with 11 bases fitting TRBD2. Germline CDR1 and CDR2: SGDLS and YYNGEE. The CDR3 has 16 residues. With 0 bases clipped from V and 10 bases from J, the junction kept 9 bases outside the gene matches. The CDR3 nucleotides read TGTGCCAGCAGCGTAGAAATACTAGCGGGAGCAAAGGAGCAGTTCTTC. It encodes CASSVEILAGAKEQFF.

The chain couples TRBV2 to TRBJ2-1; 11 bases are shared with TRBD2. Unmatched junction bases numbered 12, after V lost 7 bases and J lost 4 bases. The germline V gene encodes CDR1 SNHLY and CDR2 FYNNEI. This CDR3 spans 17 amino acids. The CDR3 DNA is TGTGCCAGCAATAGGGATCCATGGACTAGCGGGTACAATGAGCAGTTCTTC. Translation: CASNRDPWTSGYNEQFF.

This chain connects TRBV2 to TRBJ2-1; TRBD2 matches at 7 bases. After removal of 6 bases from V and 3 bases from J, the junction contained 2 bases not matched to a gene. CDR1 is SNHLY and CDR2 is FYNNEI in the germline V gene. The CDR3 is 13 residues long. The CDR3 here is CASRAGFYNEQFF. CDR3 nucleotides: TGTGCCAGCAGAGCGGGATTCTACAATGAGCAGTTCTTC.